The clone carrying this T cell receptor (beta chain) was counted only a few times. The antigen is not known. The V gene end was trimmed by 5 bases and the J gene end by 0 bases; junction bases not matched to a gene: 7. Looked up from germline, CDR1 is MNHEY and CDR2 is SMNVEV (reference sequence). The CDR3 length is 17 residues. This record belongs to a study of identical twins. General study points: Abundant beta clonotypes from cord blood bore fewer insertions; memory repertoires lacked this pattern. Conclusions were based on cross-sectional statistical analysis, without following the same donors.

MiXCR, applied by TCRdb to the 5' RACE reads, yields one record per CDR3 protein. Found here are under 350,000 distinct CDR3 sequences, nearly 9.5% of them singletons; the top ten hold 5.5% to 9%. A further study also used this sample, focusing on yellow fever vaccine responses in identical twins.

The sequence came from a woman aged 18-35 years in good health. This rearrangement joins TRBV27 to TRBJ2-1, with TRBD2 matching 10 bases. Sequenced material: CD8+ T cells sorted from blood. The CDR3 DNA reads as TGTGCCAGCAGTGAGCGGGGGGGGAAAAGCTCCTACAATGAGCAGTTCTTC. This gives the protein CASSERGGKSSYNEQFF.